Reported below is one T cell receptor (beta chain). Its antigen is still unknown. One end of the junction varies from germline; a read error may be responsible. For the second PCR, which ran for about 7 to 11 cycles, a sample-barcoded 5' primer and a J-beta primer mix were used. TCRdb re-derived calls from the 5' RACE reads in MiXCR, one entry per CDR3 protein. The sample contains approximately 2,000,000 distinct CDR3 sequences, more than 35% of which appear only once. The CDR3 covers 17 residues. Germline V gene lookup returns CDR1 MDHEN and CDR2 SYDVKM. This record belongs to a study of blood T cells in healthy people across ages. Study-wide points: A greater number of naive CD4+ cells and higher diversity distinguished long-lived donors from aged donors.

Those donating, healthy Caucasian individuals from Russia, were aged roughly 6 to 90. The material sequenced was blood. The rearrangement uses TRBV28 and TRBJ2-5, with 9 positions matching TRBD1. The sequence derives from a human donor in good health. In DNA, the CDR3 is TGTGCCAGCAGTTTATCCCCCAGGACAGGGGCTCAAGAGACTCAGTACTTC. Amino acid sequence: CASSLSPRTGAQETQYF.